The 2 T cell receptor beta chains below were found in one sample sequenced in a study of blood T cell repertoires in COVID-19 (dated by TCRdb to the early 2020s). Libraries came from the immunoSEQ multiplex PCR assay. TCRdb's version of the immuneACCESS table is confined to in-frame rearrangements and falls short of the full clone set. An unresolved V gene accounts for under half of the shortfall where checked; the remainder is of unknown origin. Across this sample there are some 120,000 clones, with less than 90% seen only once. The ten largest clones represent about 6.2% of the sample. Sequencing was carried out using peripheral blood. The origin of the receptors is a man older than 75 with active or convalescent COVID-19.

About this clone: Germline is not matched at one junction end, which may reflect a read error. CDR3 sequence reads: CATSTEGRDRFEF. DNA of the CDR3: TGTGCCACCAGCACAGAGGGCAGGGACAGGTTCGAGTTT. The chain employs TRBV15 and TRBJ1-4; 8 bases agree with TRBD1. Germline CDR1 reads LNHNV; CDR2 reads YYDKDF (reference sequence). The CDR3 length is 13 residues.

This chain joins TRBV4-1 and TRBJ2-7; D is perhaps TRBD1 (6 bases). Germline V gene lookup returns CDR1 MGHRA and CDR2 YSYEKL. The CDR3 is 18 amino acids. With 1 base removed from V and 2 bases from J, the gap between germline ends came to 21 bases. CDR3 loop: CASSQGFPGQGSAYEQYF. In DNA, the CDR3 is TGCGCCAGCAGCCAAGGTTTTCCGGGGCAGGGGAGCGCCTACGAGCAGTACTTC.